The source of this T cell receptor (beta chain) is a study of CD8 T cells in ankylosing spondylitis. Study-level points and caveats: Earlier authors reported some of these motif variants in reactive arthritis synovial fluid and blood. The authors found the disease-linked clones to be CD8+ and relatively rare in peripheral blood. A motif in TCR beta, a set of several highly homologous variants, appeared characteristic of ankylosing spondylitis blood. Researchers reportedly found disease-linked clones significantly enriched in matched ankylosing spondylitis synovial fluid.

A quantitative 5'-RACE method, one with molecular barcodes, was used to make TCR beta libraries. TCRdb itself ran the 5' RACE reads through MiXCR, one entry per CDR3 protein. The top ten hold 0.89% of the sample, which has roughly 470,000 distinct CDR3 sequences, more than 25% seen once. This clonotype was seen only a few times. Its specificity is unknown. V was trimmed by 5 bases and J by 2 bases, leaving 9 bases between them. Per germline, CDR1 SGHRS and CDR2 YFSETQ. This CDR3 region has 13 residues. Sequenced sample: blood, either unsorted or a sorted T cell fraction (not recorded which). The sequence was obtained from a male donor with ankylosing spondylitis. The chain recombines TRBV5-1 with TRBJ2-3; D is unclear. Written as DNA, the CDR3 is TGCGCCAGCAGGATTGACTTCACAGATACGCAGTATTTT. Translated: CASRIDFTDTQYF.